The present entry profiles one T cell receptor beta chain with its context. As for time point: pre-sensitization, week 0. The treatment here: therapeutic diphenylcyclopropenone sensitization with weekly scalp DPC. Alopecia patients, 18 to 70 years old and DPC-suitable, served as donors. TCRdb passed the RACE reads through MiXCR, listing each CDR3 protein once. The repertoire consists of a few hundred thousand distinct CDR3 sequences, with about 5.4% occurring once and the leading ten covering less than 9%. This specimen belongs to a study of human T cells and chemical hapten exposure. Whole-study context: There were weekly diphenylcyclopropenone doses to the scalp for patients throughout the roughly 23-week study.

The CDR3 sequence is 16 residues long. Germline assignment: CDR1 SGHVS and CDR2 FNYEAQ. With 5 bases removed from V and 0 bases from J, the gap between germline ends came to 16 bases. This chain links TRBV7-6 with TRBJ2-5, with D perhaps matching TRBD1 (6 bases). The source material was whole blood, sampled in connection with sensitization to the hapten diphenylcyclopropenone (DPC). The TCR was taken from a woman younger than 30 with alopecia areata. Some clones in this sample may be carry-over from other donors' samples. The CDR3 reads CASSQGQGLNQETQYF. CDR3 sequence (DNA): TGTGCCAGCAGCCAGGGGCAGGGGCTCAACCAAGAGACCCAGTACTTC.